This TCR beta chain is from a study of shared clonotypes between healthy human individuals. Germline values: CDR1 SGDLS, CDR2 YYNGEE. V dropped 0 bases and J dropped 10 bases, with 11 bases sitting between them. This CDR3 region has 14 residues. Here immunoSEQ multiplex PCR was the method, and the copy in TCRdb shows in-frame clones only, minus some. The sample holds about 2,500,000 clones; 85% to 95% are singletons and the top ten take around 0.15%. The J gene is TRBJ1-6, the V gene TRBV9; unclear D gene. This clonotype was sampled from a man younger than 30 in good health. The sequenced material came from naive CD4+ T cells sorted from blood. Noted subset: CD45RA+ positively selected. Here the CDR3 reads CASSVDQEKSPLHF. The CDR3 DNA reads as TGTGCCAGCAGCGTAGATCAGGAGAAGTCACCCCTCCACTTT.